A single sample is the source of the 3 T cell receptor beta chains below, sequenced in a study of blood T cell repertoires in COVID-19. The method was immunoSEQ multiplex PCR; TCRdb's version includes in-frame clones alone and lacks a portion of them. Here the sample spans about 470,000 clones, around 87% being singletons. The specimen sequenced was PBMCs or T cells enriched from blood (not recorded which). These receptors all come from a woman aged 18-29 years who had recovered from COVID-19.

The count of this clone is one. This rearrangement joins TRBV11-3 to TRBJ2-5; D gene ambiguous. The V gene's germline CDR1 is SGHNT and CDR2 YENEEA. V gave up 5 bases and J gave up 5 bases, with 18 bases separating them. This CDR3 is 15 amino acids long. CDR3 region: CASSPPDWVRETQYF. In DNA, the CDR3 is TGTGCCAGCAGCCCTCCCGACTGGGTTCGCGAGACCCAGTACTTC. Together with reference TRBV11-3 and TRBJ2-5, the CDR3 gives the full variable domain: EAGVVQSPRYKIIEKKQPVAFWCNPISGHNTLYWYLQNLGQGPELLIRYENEEAVDDSQLPKDRFSAERLKGVDSTLKIQPAELGDSAVYLCASSPPDWVRETQYFGPGTRLLVL.

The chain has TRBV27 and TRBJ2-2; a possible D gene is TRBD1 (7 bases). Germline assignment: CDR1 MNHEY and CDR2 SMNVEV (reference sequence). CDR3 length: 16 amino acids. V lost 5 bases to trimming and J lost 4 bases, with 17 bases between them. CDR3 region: CASSRRRGVSTGELFF. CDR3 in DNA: TGTGCCAGCAGTCGACGCAGGGGGGTTAGCACCGGGGAGCTGTTTTTT.

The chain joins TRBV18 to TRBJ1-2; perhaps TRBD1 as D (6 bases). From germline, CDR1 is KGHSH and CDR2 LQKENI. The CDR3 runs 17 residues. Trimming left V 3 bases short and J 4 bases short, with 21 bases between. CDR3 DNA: TGTGCCAGCTCACCGTTAGGACAGCCTCGGGAAGGCTATGGCTACACCTTC. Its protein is CASSPLGQPREGYGYTF. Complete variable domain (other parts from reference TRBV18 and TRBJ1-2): NAGVMQNPRHLVRRRGQEARLRCSPMKGHSHVYWYRQLPEEGLKFMVYLQKENIIDESGMPKERFSAEFPKEGPSILRIQQVVRGDSAAYFCASSPLGQPREGYGYTFGSGTRLTVV.